This passage covers 5 T cell receptor beta chains from one sample sequenced in a study of T-cell reconstitution after alpha-beta-depleted transplantation in children. Unique molecular identifiers were built into the TCRbeta library. TCRdb independently ran MiXCR on the PCR reads; one entry per CDR3 protein. The top ten clones hold roughly 28% of a sample with about 900,000 distinct CDR3 sequences, about 29% of them seen once. The sample consisted of PBMCs, mostly from graft donor cells, taken 360 days after TCRalphabeta/CD19-depleted stem cell transplant. The receptors derive from a boy in the first two years of life who had a stem cell transplant for SCID, so the T cells may come from the graft donor.

CDR3 nucleotides: TGCGCCAGCAGCCCGATCTATTGGGGACCGCGCACCGGGGAGCTGTTTTTT. This sequence encodes CASSPIYWGPRTGELFF. V gene TRBV23-1 combines with J gene TRBJ2-2, with D perhaps TRBD1 or TRBD2 (5 bases each). TRBV23-1 is reported as an ORF; its role is uncertain. V was cut by 6 bases and J by 4 bases, with 21 bases left in between. The CDR3 runs 17 residues.

V and J are TRBV7-3 and TRBJ1-6, with TRBD1 as a possible D gene (5 bases). Germline V lookup: CDR1 SGHTA, CDR2 FQGTGA. The V end lost 5 bases, the J end lost 9 bases, and 14 bases lay between the germline ends. The CDR3 loop spans 14 amino acids. CDR3 nucleotide sequence: TGTGCCAGCAGCATTTCGGGGGGGGGTTCACCCCTCCACTTT. It specifies CASSISGGGSPLHF.

This clonotype turned up a few times. The V gene is TRBV5-6, the J gene TRBJ2-3; D unclear. With 1 base removed from V and 2 bases from J, the gap between germline ends came to 11 bases. CDR1 is SGHDT, CDR2 YYEEEE, per germline. The CDR3 is 15 residues long. The CDR3 is CASSLIIGYTDTQYF. The CDR3 DNA follows: TGTGCCAGCAGCTTGATCATAGGGTACACAGATACGCAGTATTTT.

The chain has TRBV20-1 and TRBJ2-1, with unresolved D. V lost 6 bases to trimming and J lost 6 bases, with 12 bases between them. Germline V gives CDR1 DFQATT, CDR2 SNEGSKA (reference sequence). This CDR3 has 12 residues. CDR3 nucleotides: TGCAGTGCGAGACAACCGCCCAATGAGCAGTTCTTC. Protein: CSARQPPNEQFF.

The J gene is TRBJ1-4, the V gene TRBV5-1; possibly TRBD1 for D (5 bases). Between the trimmed V and J ends, which lost 0 bases and 7 bases, there was a span of 13 bases. This CDR3 contains 15 residues. Looked up from germline, CDR1 is SGHRS and CDR2 is YFSETQ. CDR3 protein: CASSLGGATGEKLFF. DNA for the CDR3: TGCGCCAGCAGCTTGGGTGGGGCAACTGGTGAAAAACTGTTTTTT.